Following are 9 T cell receptor beta chains from one sample sequenced in a study of blood T cell repertoires in COVID-19. Assay: immunoSEQ multiplex PCR; the TCRdb copy retains only in-frame clones and omits some. The table records around 110,000 clones, over 75% of them present only once. Sequences were obtained from peripheral blood. The receptors here all came from a man aged 55 to 70 with active or convalescent COVID-19.

The J gene is TRBJ1-1, the V gene TRBV18, with D unresolved. Trimming pared 5 bases from V and 2 bases from J, leaving 6 bases between. Germline V gene data show CDR1 as KGHSH and CDR2 as LQKENI. This CDR3 is built from 12 residues. CDR3 sequence: CASSSINTEAFF. The CDR3 DNA sequence: TGTGCCAGCTCATCTATTAACACTGAAGCTTTCTTT.

This clone was observed a few times. The chain uses TRBV3-1 (or the pseudogene TRBV3-2) and TRBJ1-2; D not certain. Germline V gene sequence: CDR1 LGHDT, CDR2 YNNKEL (reference sequence). The CDR3 has 14 residues. Trimming took 1 base from V and 5 from J, leaving 11 bases between them. DNA of the CDR3: TGTGCCAGCAGCCAAGGAAACAGAGAATATGGCTACACCTTC. Translation gives CASSQGNREYGYTF.

This clone was picked up a small number of times. The genes are TRBV28 and TRBJ2-2; D ambiguous. The CDR3 has 18 amino acids. The V end was cut by 5 bases, the J end by 1 base, with 20 bases between. Germline lookup yields CDR1 MDHEN and CDR2 SYDVKM. The CDR3 region is CASSINPRSAQNTGELFF. As DNA, the CDR3 is TGTGCCAGCAGTATAAACCCCAGAAGCGCTCAGAACACCGGGGAGCTGTTTTTT.

This clone has only a few counts. The junction shows a germline mismatch at one end, possibly a read error. The V gene is TRBV6-1, the J gene TRBJ1-1, with TRBD1 as a possible D gene (6 bases). This CDR3 has 14 residues. The germline V gene encodes CDR1 MNHNS and CDR2 SASEGT. The CDR3 DNA sequence: TGTGCCAGCAGAGAAGACAGGATGAACACTGAAGCTTTCTTT. Residues: CASREDRMNTEAFF.

The CDR3 DNA reads as TGTGCCAGCAGTTACGAGGACGAGCAGTACTTC. Its protein product is CASSYEDEQYF. The V and J genes are TRBV6-6 and TRBJ2-7; D ambiguous. The CDR3 sequence is 11 residues long. Germline CDR1 reads MNHNY; CDR2 reads SVGAGI (reference sequence). V was trimmed by 2 bases and J by 5 bases, leaving 4 bases between them.

This chain links TRBV6-5 with TRBJ1-1; no definite D call. The CDR3 length is 13 residues. V shed 2 bases and J shed 5 bases, with 9 bases lying between them. Germline loops: CDR1 MNHEY, CDR2 SVGAGI. CDR3 DNA sequence: TGTGCCAGCAGTTACGGAGTGCGGACTGAAGCTTTCTTT. Amino acid sequence: CASSYGVRTEAFF.

CDR3 sequence reads: CASSLTQVSDNSPLHF. CDR3 DNA: TGCGCCAGCAGCTTGACACAGGTGTCCGATAATTCACCCCTCCACTTT. This chain connects TRBV5-1 to TRBJ1-6; the D gene is possibly TRBD1 (5 bases). CDR3 size: 16 residues. V lost 1 base to trimming and J lost 5 bases, with 13 bases between them. Germline CDR1 SGHRS, CDR2 YFSETQ.

In this sample, this clone turned up once. This chain joins TRBV11-2 and TRBJ2-1; 7 bases map to TRBD1. The CDR3 contains 14 residues. J lost 2 bases, V lost 8 bases, and 6 bases had no gene match. Germline V gene sequence: CDR1 SGHAT, CDR2 FQNNGV. CDR3: CASGRDSTYNEQFF. CDR3 nucleotide sequence: TGTGCCAGCGGACGGGACAGTACCTACAATGAGCAGTTCTTC. The entire variable domain, with the rest obtained from reference TRBV11-2 and TRBJ2-1, is as follows: EAGVAQSPRYKIIEKRQSVAFWCNPISGHATLYWYQQILGQGPKLLIQFQNNGVVDDSQLPKDRFSAERLKGVDSTLKIQPAKLEDSAVYLCASGRDSTYNEQFFGPGTRLTVL.

The chain recombines TRBV5-6 with TRBJ2-7, with 8 bases lining up with TRBD2. V was pared by 1 base and J by 4 bases, with 7 bases of the junction left unmatched. The germline CDR1 and CDR2 sequences are SGHDT and YYEEEE. The CDR3 covers 15 residues. The CDR3 DNA sequence: TGTGCCAGCAGCTTGTTGATAGCGGGACCGTACGAGCAGTACTTC. This sequence encodes CASSLLIAGPYEQYF.